This paragraph covers one T cell receptor beta chain sequence. What it binds is unknown. The sample is drawn from a study of shared clonotypes between healthy human individuals. Findings and caveats of the study: An anticipated effect of sequencing depth on clonotype sharing among donors was recognized. Rarefaction analysis demonstrated incomplete sorted-subset sequencing notwithstanding large depth.

Replicate PCRs for sorted subsets used 200 ng DNA; this equaled 30,000 to 35,000 T cell genomes. Repertoires were generated with immunoSEQ multiplex PCR, while TCRdb's copy carries only in-frame clones and drops some. The sample yields more than 900,000 clones, 78% seen once. Deletions cut 4 bases from V and 2 bases from J, with 15 bases between. The CDR3 loop spans 15 amino acids. Germline CDR1 is SGHDN and CDR2 is FVKESK. The clonotype comes from a young man in good health. Some clones in this sample may be carry-over from other donors' samples. The sample was memory CD4+ T cells from PBMCs. Subset reported: CD45RA-negative fraction. V is TRBV14 and J is TRBJ2-7; D is possibly TRBD1 or TRBD2 (5 bases each). For the CDR3, the DNA is TGTGCCAGCAGCCTCTATTCCGGGGCCCCCTACGAGCAGTACTTC. Translated, it gives CASSLYSGAPYEQYF.